The source of this T cell receptor (beta chain) is a study of Ad26.COV2.S vaccination and SARS-CoV-2 variants. Whole-study context: In the study, Ad26.COV2.S was injected intramuscularly once, or twice 56 days apart. Points from the study as a whole: While placebo recipients had lower spike-specific TCR breadth, vaccine recipients had more.

About this clone: Its antigen is not known.

Treatment here: some 19 received Ad26.COV2.S at low or high dose, single or two shots; about 5 received placebo; per-sample allocation not given. Day 63 after the first injection of vaccine or placebo was the sampling time. Boston supplied an adult donor aged 18-55 years. Its platform was an Ad26 vector, and its expressed antigen was Wuhan-strain SARS-CoV-2 spike. V was cut by 5 bases and J by 15 bases, with 28 bases left in between. This CDR3 has 16 amino acids. Germline V CDR1 and CDR2: SEHNR, FQNEAQ (reference sequence). Profiling relied on immunoSEQ multiplex PCR, and the TCRdb table lists in-frame clones only, not all of them. Among about 370,000 clones, around 91% were seen once, and the ten largest hold 1.9%.

This receptor was identified in a person between 18 and 65 years old who received the Ad26.COV2.S COVID-19 vaccine or a placebo. This material consisted of peripheral blood, taken in a trial of Ad26.COV2.S vaccine versus placebo. The chain couples TRBV7-9 to TRBJ1-4; D gene uncertain. The CDR3 coding sequence is TGTGCCAGCAGCCCCGAGGCCGTAGCTTTAAGCCCAAAGGTGTTTTTT. This gives the protein CASSPEAVALSPKVFF.